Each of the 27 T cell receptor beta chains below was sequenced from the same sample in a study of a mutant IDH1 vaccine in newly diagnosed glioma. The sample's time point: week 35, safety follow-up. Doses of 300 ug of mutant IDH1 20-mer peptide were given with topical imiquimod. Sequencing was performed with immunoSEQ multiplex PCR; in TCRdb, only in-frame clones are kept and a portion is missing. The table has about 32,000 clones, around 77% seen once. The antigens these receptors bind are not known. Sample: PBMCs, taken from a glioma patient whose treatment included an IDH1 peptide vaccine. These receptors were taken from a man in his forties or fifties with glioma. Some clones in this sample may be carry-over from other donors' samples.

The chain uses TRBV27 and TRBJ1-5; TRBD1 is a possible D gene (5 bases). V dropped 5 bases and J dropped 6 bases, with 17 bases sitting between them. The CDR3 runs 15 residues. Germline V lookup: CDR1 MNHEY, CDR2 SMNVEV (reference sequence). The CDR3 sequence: CASSTGTAVSQPQHF. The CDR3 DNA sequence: TGTGCCAGCAGTACCGGGACGGCGGTCAGTCAGCCCCAGCATTTT.

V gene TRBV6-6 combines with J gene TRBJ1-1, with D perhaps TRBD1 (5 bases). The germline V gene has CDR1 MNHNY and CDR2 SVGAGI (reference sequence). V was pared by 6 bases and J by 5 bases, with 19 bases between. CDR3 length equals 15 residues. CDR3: CASRTVGGEGTEAFF. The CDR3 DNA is TGTGCCAGCAGGACCGTCGGGGGGGAAGGAACTGAAGCTTTCTTT.

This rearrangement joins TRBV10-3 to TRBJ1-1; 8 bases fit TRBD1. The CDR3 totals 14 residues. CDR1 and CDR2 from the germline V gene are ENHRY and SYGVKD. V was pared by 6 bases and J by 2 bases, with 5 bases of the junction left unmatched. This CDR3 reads CAIRPGGGNTEAFF. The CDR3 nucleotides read TGTGCCATCAGACCAGGGGGCGGTAACACTGAAGCTTTCTTT.

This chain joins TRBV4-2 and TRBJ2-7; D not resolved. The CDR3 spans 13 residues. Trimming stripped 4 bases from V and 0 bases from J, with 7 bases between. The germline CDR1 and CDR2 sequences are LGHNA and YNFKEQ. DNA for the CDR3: TGTGCCAGCAGCCCCCCGGGCTCCTACGAGCAGTACTTC. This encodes CASSPPGSYEQYF.

The CDR3 region is CASSLDWFEAFF. The CDR3 nucleotides are TGTGCCAGCAGCTTGGATTGGTTTGAAGCTTTCTTT. V gene TRBV5-4 combines with J gene TRBJ1-1; D is unresolved. V lost 0 bases to trimming and J lost 7 bases, with 7 bases between them. Germline values: CDR1 SGHNT, CDR2 YYREEE (reference sequence). The CDR3 totals 12 residues.

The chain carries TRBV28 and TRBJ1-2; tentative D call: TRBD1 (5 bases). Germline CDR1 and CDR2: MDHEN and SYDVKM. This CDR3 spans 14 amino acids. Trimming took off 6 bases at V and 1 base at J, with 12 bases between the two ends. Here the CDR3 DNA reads TGTGCCAGCAGCGAGGGGCCCCTTAACTATGGCTACACCTTC. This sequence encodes CASSEGPLNYGYTF.

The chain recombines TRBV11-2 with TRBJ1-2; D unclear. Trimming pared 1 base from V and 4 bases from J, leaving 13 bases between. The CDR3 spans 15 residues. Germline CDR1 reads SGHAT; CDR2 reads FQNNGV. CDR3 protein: CASSLGGFGVYGYTF. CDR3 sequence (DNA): TGTGCCAGCAGCTTAGGGGGATTTGGGGTCTATGGCTACACCTTC.

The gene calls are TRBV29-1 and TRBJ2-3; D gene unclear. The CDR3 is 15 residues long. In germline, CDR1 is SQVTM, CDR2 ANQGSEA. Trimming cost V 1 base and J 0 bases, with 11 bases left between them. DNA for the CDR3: TGCAGCGTTGAAGCCCCGGACGGGAGCACAGATACGCAGTATTTT. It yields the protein CSVEAPDGSTDTQYF.

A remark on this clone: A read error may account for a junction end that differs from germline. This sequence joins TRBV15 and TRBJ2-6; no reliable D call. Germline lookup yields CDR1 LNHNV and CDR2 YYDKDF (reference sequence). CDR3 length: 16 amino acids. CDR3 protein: CTTSRDRSSGANVLTF. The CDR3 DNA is TGTACCACCAGCAGAGACCGAAGCTCTGGGGCCAACGTCCTGACTTTC.

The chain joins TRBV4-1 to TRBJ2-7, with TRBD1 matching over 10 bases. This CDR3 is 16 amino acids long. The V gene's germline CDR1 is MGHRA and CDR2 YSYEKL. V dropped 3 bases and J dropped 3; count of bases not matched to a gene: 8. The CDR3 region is CASSHHRGTGVYEQYF. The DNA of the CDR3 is TGCGCCAGCAGCCACCATCGGGGGACAGGGGTCTACGAGCAGTACTTC.

CDR3 bases: TGCAGTGCTAGAGATCGAGAGACCCAGTACTTC. Its protein is CSARDRETQYF. The genes are TRBV20-1 and TRBJ2-5, with unresolved D. Germline V CDR1 and CDR2: DFQATT, SNEGSKA (reference sequence). The CDR3 runs 11 residues. V lost 0 bases and J 4 bases, leaving 3 bases between the germline ends.

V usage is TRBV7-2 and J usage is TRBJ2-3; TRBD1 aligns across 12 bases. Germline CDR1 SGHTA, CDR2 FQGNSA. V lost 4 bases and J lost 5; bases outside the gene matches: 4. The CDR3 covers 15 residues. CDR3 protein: CASSSGQGAGDTQYF. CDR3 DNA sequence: TGTGCCAGCAGCTCGGGACAGGGGGCTGGAGATACGCAGTATTTT.

CDR3: CASSDVGRGTGELFF. DNA of the CDR3: TGTGCCAGCAGTGACGTGGGGCGCGGCACCGGGGAGCTGTTTTTT. The gene calls are TRBV6-4 and TRBJ2-2; tentative D call: TRBD1 (5 bases). There are 15 residues in the CDR3. V was shortened by 2 bases and J by 4 bases, with 11 bases between the two germline ends. Germline V lookup: CDR1 MRHNA, CDR2 SNTAGT.

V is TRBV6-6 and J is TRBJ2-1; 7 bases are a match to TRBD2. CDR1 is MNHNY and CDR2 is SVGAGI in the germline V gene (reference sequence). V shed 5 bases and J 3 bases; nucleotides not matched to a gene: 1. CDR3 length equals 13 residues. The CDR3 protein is CASSSGDYNEQFF. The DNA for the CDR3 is TGTGCCAGCAGTAGCGGGGACTACAATGAGCAGTTCTTC.

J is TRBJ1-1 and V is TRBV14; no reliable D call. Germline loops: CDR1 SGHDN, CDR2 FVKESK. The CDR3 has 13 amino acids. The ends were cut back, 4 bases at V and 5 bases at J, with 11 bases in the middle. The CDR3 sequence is CASSPRLWTEAFF. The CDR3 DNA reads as TGTGCCAGCAGCCCCAGGCTGTGGACTGAAGCTTTCTTT.

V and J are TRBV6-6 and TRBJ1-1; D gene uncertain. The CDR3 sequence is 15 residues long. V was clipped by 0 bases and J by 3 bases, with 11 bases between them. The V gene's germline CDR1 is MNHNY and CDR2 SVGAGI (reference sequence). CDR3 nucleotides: TGTGCCAGCAGTTACTCTAGGGATCTGGACACTGAAGCTTTCTTT. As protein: CASSYSRDLDTEAFF.

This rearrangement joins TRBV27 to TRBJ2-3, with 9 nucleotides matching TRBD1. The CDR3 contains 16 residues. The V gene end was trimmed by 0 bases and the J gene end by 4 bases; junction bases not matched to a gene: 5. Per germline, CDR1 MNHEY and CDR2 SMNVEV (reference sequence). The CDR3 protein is CASSLSGTGPSDTQYF. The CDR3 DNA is TGTGCCAGCAGTTTATCTGGGACAGGGCCATCAGATACGCAGTATTTT.

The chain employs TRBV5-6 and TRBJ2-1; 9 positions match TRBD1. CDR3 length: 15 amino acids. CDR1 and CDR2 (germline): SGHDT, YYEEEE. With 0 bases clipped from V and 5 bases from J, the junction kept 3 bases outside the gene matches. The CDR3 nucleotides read TGTGCCAGCAGCTTGGTGGACAGGGGAGACAATGAGCAGTTCTTC. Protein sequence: CASSLVDRGDNEQFF. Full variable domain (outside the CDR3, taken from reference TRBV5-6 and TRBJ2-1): DAGVTQSPTHLIKTRGQQVTLRCSPKSGHDTVSWYQQALGQGPQFIFQYYEEEERQRGNFPDRFSGHQFPNYSSELNVNALLLGDSALYLCASSLVDRGDNEQFFGPGTRLTVL.

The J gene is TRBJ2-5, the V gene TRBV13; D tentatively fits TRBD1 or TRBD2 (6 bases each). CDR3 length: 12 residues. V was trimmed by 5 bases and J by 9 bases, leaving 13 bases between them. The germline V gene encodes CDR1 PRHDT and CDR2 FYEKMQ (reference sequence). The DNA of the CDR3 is TGTGCCAGCAGCCCCGGAGGGGGTCCCCAGTACTTC. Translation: CASSPGGGPQYF.

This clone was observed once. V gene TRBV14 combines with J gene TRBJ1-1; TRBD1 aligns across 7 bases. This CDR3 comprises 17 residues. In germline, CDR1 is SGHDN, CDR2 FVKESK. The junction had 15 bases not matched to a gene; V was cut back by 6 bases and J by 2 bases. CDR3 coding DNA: TGTGCCAGCAGTCCCGGCAGGGGGAGTTTGTTAAACACTGAAGCTTTCTTT. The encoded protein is CASSPGRGSLLNTEAFF.

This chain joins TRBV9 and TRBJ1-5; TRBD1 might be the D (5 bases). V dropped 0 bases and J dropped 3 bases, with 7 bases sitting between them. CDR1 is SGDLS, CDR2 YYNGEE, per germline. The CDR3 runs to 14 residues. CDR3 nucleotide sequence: TGTGCCAGCAGCGTAGGTGGGACCAATCAGCCCCAGCATTTT. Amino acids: CASSVGGTNQPQHF.

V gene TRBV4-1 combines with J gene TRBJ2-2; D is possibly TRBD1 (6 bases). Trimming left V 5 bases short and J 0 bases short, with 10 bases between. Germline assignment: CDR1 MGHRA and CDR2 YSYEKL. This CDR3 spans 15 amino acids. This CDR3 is CASSYRDTNTGELFF. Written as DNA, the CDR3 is TGCGCCAGCAGCTACAGGGATACGAACACCGGGGAGCTGTTTTTT.

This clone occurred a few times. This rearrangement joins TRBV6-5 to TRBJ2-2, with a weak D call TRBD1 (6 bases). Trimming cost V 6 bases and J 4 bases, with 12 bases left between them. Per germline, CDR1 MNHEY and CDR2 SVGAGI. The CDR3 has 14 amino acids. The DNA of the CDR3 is TGTGCCAGCAGCCGACAGGATGGCACCGGGGAGCTGTTTTTT. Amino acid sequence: CASSRQDGTGELFF.

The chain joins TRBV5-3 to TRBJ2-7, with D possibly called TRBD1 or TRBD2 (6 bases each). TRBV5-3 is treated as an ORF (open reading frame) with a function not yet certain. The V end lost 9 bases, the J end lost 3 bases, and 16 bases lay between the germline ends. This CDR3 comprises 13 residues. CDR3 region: CAKTGGSNYEQYF. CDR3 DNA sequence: TGTGCCAAAACCGGGGGCTCCAACTACGAGCAGTACTTC.

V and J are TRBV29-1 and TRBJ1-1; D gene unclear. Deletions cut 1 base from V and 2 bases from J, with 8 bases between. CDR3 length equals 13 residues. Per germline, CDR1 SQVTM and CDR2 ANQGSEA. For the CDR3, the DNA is TGCAGCGTTGAAGGACGAAGTAACACTGAAGCTTTCTTT. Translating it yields CSVEGRSNTEAFF.

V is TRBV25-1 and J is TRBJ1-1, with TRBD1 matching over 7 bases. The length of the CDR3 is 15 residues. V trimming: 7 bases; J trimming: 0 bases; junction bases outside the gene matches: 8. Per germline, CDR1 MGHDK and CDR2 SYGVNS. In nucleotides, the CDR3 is TGTGCCAGCACCCCGAGCCAGGGGGTGAACACTGAAGCTTTCTTT. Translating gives CASTPSQGVNTEAFF.

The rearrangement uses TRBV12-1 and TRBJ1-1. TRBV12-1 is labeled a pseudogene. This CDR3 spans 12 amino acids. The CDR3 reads CASSFKAGEAFF. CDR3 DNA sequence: TGTGCCAGCAGCTTTAAGGCCGGCGAAGCTTTCTTT.